Below are 15 T cell receptor beta chains sequenced from a single sample in a study of T-cell memory formation after mild COVID-19. TCRdb passed the 5' RACE reads through MiXCR, listing each CDR3 protein once. The table has approximately 450,000 distinct CDR3 sequences, 18% seen once; the top ten hold approximately 13%. The specimen sequenced was PBMCs or a T cell subset sorted from them (not recorded which). These receptors originate from an adult woman who had mild COVID-19 (a few samples of this study predate the infection). Cell type and time point are not known.

This clonotype was detected a few times. J is TRBJ1-1 and V is TRBV12-3 or TRBV12-4; TRBD1 aligns across 8 bases. The V and J ends lost 5 bases and 0 bases, in that order; junction bases with no gene match: 5. There are 15 residues in the CDR3. The CDR3 coding sequence is TGTGCCAGCAGTGACAGGGGTTCTATGAACACTGAAGCTTTCTTT. Translating it yields CASSDRGSMNTEAFF.

The chain employs TRBV3-1 and TRBJ2-1, with D perhaps matching TRBD2 (6 bases). The V and J ends lost 5 bases and 1 base respectively, with 15 bases between them. Germline loops: CDR1 LGHDT, CDR2 YNNKEL (reference sequence). The CDR3 extends over 16 amino acids. The CDR3 DNA is TGTGCCAGCAGCTCCAGGGCGGGACTTTCCTACAATGAGCAGTTCTTC. This gives the protein CASSSRAGLSYNEQFF.

This clonotype showed up just a few times. V usage is TRBV20-1 and J usage is TRBJ2-7; 8 nucleotides match TRBD2. The CDR3 contains 16 residues. The V and J ends lost 0 bases and 2 bases, in that order; junction bases with no gene match: 9. CDR1 DFQATT and CDR2 SNEGSKA come from the germline V gene (reference sequence). CDR3 in DNA: TGCAGTGCTAGAGATTATACCCAGCGGGAGCCCTACGAGCAGTACTTC. Translation gives CSARDYTQREPYEQYF.

The chain joins TRBV4-2 to TRBJ2-1, with 14 bases matching TRBD2. The CDR3 contains 17 residues. Germline V gene data show CDR1 as LGHNA and CDR2 as YNFKEQ. J lost 9 bases, V lost 1 base, and 8 bases had no gene match. In nucleotides, the CDR3 is TGTGCCAGCAGCCAAGTTCTCGGGACTAGCGGGAGCGGTGAGCAGTTCTTC. As protein: CASSQVLGTSGSGEQFF.

This clonotype was observed many times. The V and J genes are TRBV6-5 and TRBJ2-7; 9 nucleotides match TRBD1. Germline trimming cut 8 bases from V and 7 bases from J; bases unmatched to any gene: 18. The CDR3 has 16 residues. Looked up from germline, CDR1 is MNHEY and CDR2 is SVGAGI. The CDR3 loop reads CASAPGTPGQGREQYF. The CDR3, as DNA: TGTGCCAGCGCGCCGGGAACCCCGGGACAGGGTAGGGAGCAGTACTTC.

This clonotype was detected a few times. This chain joins TRBV20-1 and TRBJ2-3; the match to TRBD1 covers 9 bases. This CDR3 is built from 16 residues. Trimming at V came to 3 bases and at J to 4 bases, leaving 11 bases not matched to a gene. Germline CDR1 is DFQATT and CDR2 is SNEGSKA (reference sequence). CDR3 DNA: TGCAGTGCTAGGTTAGCCGGGGACAGGGAGGCAGATACGCAGTATTTT. The encoded protein is CSARLAGDREADTQYF.

The rearrangement joins TRBV10-3 to TRBJ2-3; no clear D gene. The V end was cut by 4 bases, the J end by 2 bases, with 13 bases between. The CDR3 is 15 residues long. Germline loops: CDR1 ENHRY, CDR2 SYGVKD. Here the CDR3 reads CAISVGRTVTDTQYF. The CDR3 nucleotides are TGTGCCATCAGTGTAGGGCGGACCGTCACAGATACGCAGTATTTT.

Ten or more counts support this clonotype. Here the CDR3 reads CASSQGAAGYIQYF. CDR3 nucleotide sequence: TGTGCCAGCTCTCAGGGAGCTGCGGGGTACATTCAGTACTTC. This chain links TRBV12-3 or TRBV12-4 with TRBJ2-4; TRBD2 is a possible D gene (6 bases). The length of the CDR3 is 14 residues. Trimming took off 8 bases at V and 8 bases at J, with 19 bases between the two ends.

The chain couples TRBV7-9 to TRBJ1-2, with D uncertain. Germline V gives CDR1 SEHNR, CDR2 FQNEAQ (reference sequence). This CDR3 is 14 amino acids long. Trimming left V 2 bases short and J 1 base short, with 8 bases between. The chain's CDR3 is CASSLPENNYGYTF. CDR3 DNA: TGTGCCAGCAGCTTACCAGAAAATAACTATGGCTACACCTTC.

This clonotype was seen a handful of times. The V and J genes are TRBV12-3 or TRBV12-4 and TRBJ1-1, with TRBD1 matching over 7 bases. The length of the CDR3 is 16 residues. V trimming: 6 bases; J trimming: 1 base; junction bases outside the gene matches: 11. The CDR3 region is CASSPEGRGRNTEAFF. CDR3 DNA sequence: TGTGCCAGCAGCCCAGAGGGTAGGGGGCGGAACACTGAAGCTTTCTTT.

This clonotype was seen more than once but under ten times. This rearrangement joins TRBV12-3 or TRBV12-4 to TRBJ1-5; D not certain. The V end was cut by 1 base, the J end by 7 bases, with 11 bases between. This CDR3 has 14 amino acids. The CDR3 DNA reads TGTGCCAGCAGTTTAGTTGGGGTTGAACAGCCCCAGCATTTT. Its protein is CASSLVGVEQPQHF.

The chain is built from TRBV6-2 or TRBV6-3 and TRBJ2-1; TRBD1 might be the D (6 bases). The length of the CDR3 is 15 residues. The germline V gene has CDR1 MNHEY and CDR2 SVGEGT. The V end lost 2 bases, the J end lost 2 bases, and 10 bases lay between the germline ends. CDR3 loop: CASSYDGGTYNEQFF. CDR3 DNA sequence: TGTGCCAGCAGTTACGATGGGGGCACCTACAATGAGCAGTTCTTC.

A few counts support this clonotype. The chain carries TRBV5-1 and TRBJ2-7, with TRBD1 matching over 10 bases. Germline V gene data show CDR1 as SGHRS and CDR2 as YFSETQ. V lost 3 bases, J lost 3 bases, and 9 bases stayed unmatched. The length of the CDR3 is 16 residues. CDR3 DNA sequence: TGCGCCAGCAGCTCGCTCAGGACAGGGGGTGACTACGAGCAGTACTTC. Amino acids: CASSSLRTGGDYEQYF.

The chain joins TRBV7-6 to TRBJ2-5; unclear D gene. The CDR3 consists of 12 residues. The V gene lost 3 bases and the J gene lost 5 bases, with 7 bases spanning the gap. Germline V gene data show CDR1 as SGHVS and CDR2 as FNYEAQ. CDR3 sequence: CASSFSWETQYF. The CDR3 DNA reads TGTGCCAGCAGCTTTTCGTGGGAGACCCAGTACTTC.

The chain combines TRBV29-1 with TRBJ1-4; the match to TRBD1 covers 10 bases. This CDR3 region has 13 residues. V shed 6 bases, J shed 8 bases, and the junction held 6 bases outside the gene matches. Germline CDR1 is SQVTM and CDR2 is ANQGSEA. CDR3: CSVGDRGREKLFF. CDR3 nucleotide sequence: TGCAGCGTCGGGGACAGGGGTAGGGAAAAACTGTTTTTT.